The table lists the clone carrying this T cell receptor beta chain with many counts. TCRdb ran MiXCR on the RT-PCR reads and lists one entry per CDR3 protein. This sample has 500,000 to 600,000 distinct CDR3 sequences; roughly 10% occur once, and the top ten carry more than 9.5%. This entry comes from a study of response to subunit inactivated influenza vaccine. The germline CDR1 and CDR2 sequences are SGHRS and YFSETQ. This CDR3 is built from 15 residues. V lost 4 bases, J lost 11 bases, and 24 bases lay in between. These same data were also listed under a study on T cells expressing NK-cell markers. That report adds: Synthesis of TCR beta cDNA relied on 5'RACE template switching carrying UMIs.

V is TRBV5-1 and J is TRBJ1-1; D might be TRBD1 (5 bases). The starting material was PBMCs from blood, obtained on the day of vaccination. The receptor comes from a man between 50 and 59 years old who received an inactivated influenza vaccine. CDR3: CASSLFSTDQGAAFF. DNA of the CDR3: TGCGCCAGCAGCCTCTTCTCTACGGACCAGGGCGCGGCTTTCTTT.